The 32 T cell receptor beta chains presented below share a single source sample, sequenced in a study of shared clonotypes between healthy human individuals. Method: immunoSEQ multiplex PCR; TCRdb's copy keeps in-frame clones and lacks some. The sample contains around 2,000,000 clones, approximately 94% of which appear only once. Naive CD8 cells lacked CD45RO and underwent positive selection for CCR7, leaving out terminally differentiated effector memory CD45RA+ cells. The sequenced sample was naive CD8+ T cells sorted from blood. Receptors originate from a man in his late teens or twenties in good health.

CDR3 amino acids: CASGFGGAEAFF. The DNA for the CDR3 is TGTGCCAGCGGTTTCGGGGGGGCGGAAGCTTTCTTT. This rearrangement joins TRBV25-1 to TRBJ1-1; TRBD1 might be the D (6 bases). CDR3 size: 12 residues. V lost 8 bases, J lost 8 bases, and 15 bases lay in between. CDR1 and CDR2 (germline): MGHDK, SYGVNS.

This CDR3 reads CASSQAGGFYEQYF. For the CDR3, the DNA is TGCGCCAGCAGCCAAGCAGGGGGATTTTACGAGCAGTACTTC. This chain joins TRBV4-1 and TRBJ2-7; 7 nucleotides align to TRBD1. The germline V gene encodes CDR1 MGHRA and CDR2 YSYEKL. The CDR3 spans 14 residues. The V segment lost 1 base and the J segment 4 bases; nucleotides outside the gene matches: 4.

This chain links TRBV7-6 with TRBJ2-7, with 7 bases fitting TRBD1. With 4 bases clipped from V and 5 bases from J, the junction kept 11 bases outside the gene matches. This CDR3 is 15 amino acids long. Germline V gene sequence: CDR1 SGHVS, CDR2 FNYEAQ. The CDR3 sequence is CASSSLLGGTDEQYF. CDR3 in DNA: TGTGCCAGCAGCTCCTTATTAGGGGGCACGGACGAGCAGTACTTC.

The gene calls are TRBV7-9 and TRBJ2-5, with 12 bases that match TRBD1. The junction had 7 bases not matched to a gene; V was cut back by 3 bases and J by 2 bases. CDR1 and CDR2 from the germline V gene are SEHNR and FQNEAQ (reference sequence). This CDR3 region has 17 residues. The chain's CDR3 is CASSLPGTGGPQETQYF. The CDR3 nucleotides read TGTGCCAGCAGCTTGCCCGGGACAGGGGGCCCGCAAGAGACCCAGTACTTC.

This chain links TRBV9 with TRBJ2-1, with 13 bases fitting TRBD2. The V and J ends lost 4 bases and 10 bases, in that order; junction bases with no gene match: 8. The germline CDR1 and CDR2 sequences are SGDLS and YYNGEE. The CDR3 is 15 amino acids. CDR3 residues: CASSLSLAGGREQFF. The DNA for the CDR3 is TGTGCCAGCAGCCTCTCACTAGCGGGGGGGAGAGAGCAGTTCTTC.

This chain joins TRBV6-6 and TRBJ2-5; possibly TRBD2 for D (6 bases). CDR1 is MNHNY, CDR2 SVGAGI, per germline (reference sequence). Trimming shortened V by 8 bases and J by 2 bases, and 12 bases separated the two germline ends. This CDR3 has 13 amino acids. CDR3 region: CASVRDSQETQYF. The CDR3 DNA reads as TGTGCCAGCGTAAGGGACTCACAAGAGACCCAGTACTTC.

CDR3 in DNA: TGTGCCAGCAGACGGACAGGGTTGACCGGGGAGCTGTTTTTT. Translating gives CASRRTGLTGELFF. This sequence joins TRBV25-1 and TRBJ2-2; TRBD1 aligns across 8 bases. Germline V gene lookup returns CDR1 MGHDK and CDR2 SYGVNS. V shed 6 bases and J 5 bases; nucleotides not matched to a gene: 5. The CDR3 contains 14 residues.

The CDR3 DNA reads as TGTGCCATCAGCGAATCCGGGACAGGCGATTCACCCCTCCACTTT. Encoded protein: CAISESGTGDSPLHF. This chain joins TRBV10-3 and TRBJ1-6; 8 nucleotides agree with TRBD1. V was clipped by 6 bases and J by 8 bases; unmatched bases: 9. Germline V gives CDR1 ENHRY, CDR2 SYGVKD. This CDR3 region has 15 residues.

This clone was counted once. CDR3 residues: CASRGGGAEAQYF. In nucleotides, the CDR3 is TGTGCCAGCAGGGGAGGAGGGGCTGAGGCCCAGTACTTC. The genes are TRBV27 and TRBJ2-5, with D maybe TRBD2 (6 bases). CDR3 length: 13 residues. CDR1 and CDR2 (germline): MNHEY, SMNVEV (reference sequence). V dropped 6 bases and J dropped 9 bases, with 17 bases sitting between them.

The CDR3 DNA reads TGCGCCAGCAGCCAAGATGTGCGGACAGGGGGCTACGAGCAGTACTTC. Its translation is CASSQDVRTGGYEQYF. J is TRBJ2-7 and V is TRBV4-1, with 10 bases matching TRBD1. Germline-derived CDR1 and CDR2 are MGHRA and YSYEKL. Trimming took 0 bases from V and 3 from J; bases not matched to a gene: 5. CDR3 length: 16 amino acids.

The CDR3 DNA follows: TGTGCCAGTAGTATGCGAGGACAGGCCTACAATGAGCAGTTCTTC. Protein: CASSMRGQAYNEQFF. V is TRBV19 and J is TRBJ2-1; 7 nucleotides match TRBD1. This CDR3 is built from 15 residues. The germline CDR1 and CDR2 sequences are LNHDA and SQIVND (reference sequence). The J segment lost 2 bases and the V segment lost 3 bases, leaving 4 bases of the junction unmatched.

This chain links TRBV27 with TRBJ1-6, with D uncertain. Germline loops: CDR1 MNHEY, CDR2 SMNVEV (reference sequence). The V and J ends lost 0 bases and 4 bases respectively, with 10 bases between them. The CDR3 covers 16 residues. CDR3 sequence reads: CASSLSAPRYNSPLHF. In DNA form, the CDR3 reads TGTGCCAGCAGTTTATCGGCGCCTAGGTATAATTCACCCCTCCACTTT.

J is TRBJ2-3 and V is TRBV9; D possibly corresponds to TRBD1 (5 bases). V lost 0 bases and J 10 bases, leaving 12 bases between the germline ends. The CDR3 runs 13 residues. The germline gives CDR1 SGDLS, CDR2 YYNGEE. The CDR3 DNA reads TGTGCCAGCAGCGTAGATATGTCAGGGCCGCAGTATTTT. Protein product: CASSVDMSGPQYF.

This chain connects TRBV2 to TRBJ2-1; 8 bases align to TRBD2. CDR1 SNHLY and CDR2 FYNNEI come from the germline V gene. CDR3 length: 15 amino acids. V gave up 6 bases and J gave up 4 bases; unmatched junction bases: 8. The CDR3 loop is CASRGSGGQYNEQFF. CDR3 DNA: TGTGCCAGCAGGGGAAGCGGGGGCCAGTACAATGAGCAGTTCTTC.

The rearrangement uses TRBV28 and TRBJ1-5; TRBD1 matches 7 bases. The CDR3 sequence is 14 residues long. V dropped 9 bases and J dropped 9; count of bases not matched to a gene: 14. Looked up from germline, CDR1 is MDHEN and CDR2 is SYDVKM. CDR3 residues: CASKTGTTGMPQHF. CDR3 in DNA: TGTGCCAGTAAGACAGGGACTACGGGGATGCCCCAGCATTTT.

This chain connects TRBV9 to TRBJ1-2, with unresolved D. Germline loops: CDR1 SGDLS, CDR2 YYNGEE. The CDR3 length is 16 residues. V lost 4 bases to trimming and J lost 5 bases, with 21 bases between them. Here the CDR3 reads CASSPSEAERGYGYTF. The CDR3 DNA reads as TGTGCCAGCAGCCCCTCAGAAGCTGAGAGAGGATATGGCTACACCTTC.

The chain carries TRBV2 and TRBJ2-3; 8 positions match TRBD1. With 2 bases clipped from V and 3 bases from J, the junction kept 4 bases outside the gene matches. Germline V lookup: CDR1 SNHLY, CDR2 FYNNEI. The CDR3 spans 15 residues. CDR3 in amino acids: CASSEKGQVTDTQYF. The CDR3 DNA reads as TGTGCCAGCAGTGAAAAGGGACAGGTAACAGATACGCAGTATTTT.

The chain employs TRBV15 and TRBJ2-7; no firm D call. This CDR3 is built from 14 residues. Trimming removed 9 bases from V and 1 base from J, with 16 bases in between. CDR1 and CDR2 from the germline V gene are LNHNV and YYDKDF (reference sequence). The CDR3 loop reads CATSLGLESYEQYF. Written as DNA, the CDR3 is TGTGCCACATCCCTTGGTCTGGAGTCCTACGAGCAGTACTTC.

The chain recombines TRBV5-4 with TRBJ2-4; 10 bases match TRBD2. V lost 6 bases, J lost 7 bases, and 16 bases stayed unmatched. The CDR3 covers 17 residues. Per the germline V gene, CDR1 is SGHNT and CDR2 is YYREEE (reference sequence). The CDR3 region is CASTLRAGGPLLNIQYF. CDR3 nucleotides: TGTGCCAGCACCCTTCGAGCGGGAGGGCCGTTGTTGAACATTCAGTACTTC.

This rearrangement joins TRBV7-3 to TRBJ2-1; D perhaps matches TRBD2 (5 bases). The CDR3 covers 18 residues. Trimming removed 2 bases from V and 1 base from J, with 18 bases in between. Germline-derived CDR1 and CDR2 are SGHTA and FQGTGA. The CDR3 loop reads CASSLLPSGIESYNEQFF. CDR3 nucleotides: TGTGCCAGCAGCTTACTTCCGTCGGGGATCGAATCCTACAATGAGCAGTTCTTC.

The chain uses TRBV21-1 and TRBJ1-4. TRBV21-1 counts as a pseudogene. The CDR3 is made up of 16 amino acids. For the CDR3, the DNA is TGTGCCAGCACCGAACGATCGAGAGGGTTTAATGAAAAACTGTTTTTT. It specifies CASTERSRGFNEKLFF.

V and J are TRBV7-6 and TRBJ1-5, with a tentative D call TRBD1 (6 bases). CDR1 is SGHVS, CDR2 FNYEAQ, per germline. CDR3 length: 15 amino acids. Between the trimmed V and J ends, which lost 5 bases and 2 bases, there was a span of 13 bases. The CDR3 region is CASSAYGGGNQPQHF. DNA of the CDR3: TGTGCCAGCAGCGCCTATGGGGGCGGCAATCAGCCCCAGCATTTT.

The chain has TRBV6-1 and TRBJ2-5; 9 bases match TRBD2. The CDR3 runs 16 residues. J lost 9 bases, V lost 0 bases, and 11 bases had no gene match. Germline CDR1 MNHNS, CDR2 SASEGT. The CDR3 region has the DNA TGTGCCAGCAGTGAAGCGCGGGGGGGCGCCTTCGGGGCCCAGTACTTC. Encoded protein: CASSEARGGAFGAQYF.

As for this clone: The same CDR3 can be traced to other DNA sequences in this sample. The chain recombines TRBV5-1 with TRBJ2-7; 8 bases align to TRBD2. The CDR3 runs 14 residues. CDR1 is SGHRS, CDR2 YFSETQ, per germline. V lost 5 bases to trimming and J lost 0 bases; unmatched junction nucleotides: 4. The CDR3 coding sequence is TGCGCCAGCAGTTACACTAGCGGCTCCTACGAGCAGTACTTC. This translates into CASSYTSGSYEQYF.

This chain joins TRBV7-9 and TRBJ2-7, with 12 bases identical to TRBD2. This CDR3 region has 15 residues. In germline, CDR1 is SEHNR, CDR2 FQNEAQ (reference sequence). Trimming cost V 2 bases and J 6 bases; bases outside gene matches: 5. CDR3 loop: CASSLLTSGSREQYF. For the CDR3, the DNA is TGTGCCAGCAGCTTACTGACTAGCGGGAGCCGCGAGCAGTACTTC.

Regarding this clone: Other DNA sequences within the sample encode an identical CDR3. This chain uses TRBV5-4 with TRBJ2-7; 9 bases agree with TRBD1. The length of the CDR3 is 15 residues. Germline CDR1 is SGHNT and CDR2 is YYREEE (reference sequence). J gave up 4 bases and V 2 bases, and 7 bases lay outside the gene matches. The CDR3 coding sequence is TGTGCCAGCAGCTTAGGACAGGGGAAATCGTACGAGCAGTACTTC. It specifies CASSLGQGKSYEQYF.

The CDR3 nucleotides read TGTGCCAGCAGTTTGCTAGCGGGAGGCTTCGGTGAGCAGTTCTTC. Protein: CASSLLAGGFGEQFF. The chain recombines TRBV6-6 with TRBJ2-1; 11 nucleotides align to TRBD2. The CDR3 is made up of 15 amino acids. Losses at the gene ends were 4 bases for V and 9 bases for J; bases not matched to a gene: 8. Germline V gene data show CDR1 as MNHNY and CDR2 as SVGAGI (reference sequence).

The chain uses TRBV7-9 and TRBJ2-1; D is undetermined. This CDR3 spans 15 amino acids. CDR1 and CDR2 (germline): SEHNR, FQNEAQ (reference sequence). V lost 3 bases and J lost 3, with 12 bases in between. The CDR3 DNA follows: TGTGCCAGCAGCTTCCCCTTGCAGGACTACAATGAGCAGTTCTTC. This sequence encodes CASSFPLQDYNEQFF. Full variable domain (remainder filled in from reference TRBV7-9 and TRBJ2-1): DTGVSQNPRHKITKRGQNVTFRCDPISEHNRLYWYRQTLGQGPEFLTYFQNEAQLEKSRLLSDRFSAERPKGSFSTLEIQRTEQGDSAMYLCASSFPLQDYNEQFFGPGTRLTVL.

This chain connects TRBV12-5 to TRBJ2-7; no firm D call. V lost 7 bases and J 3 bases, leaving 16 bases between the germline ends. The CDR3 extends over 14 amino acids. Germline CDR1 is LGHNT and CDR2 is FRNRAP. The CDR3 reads CASASNSRLYEQYF. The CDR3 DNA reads TGTGCTAGTGCCTCGAACAGTCGGCTCTACGAGCAGTACTTC.

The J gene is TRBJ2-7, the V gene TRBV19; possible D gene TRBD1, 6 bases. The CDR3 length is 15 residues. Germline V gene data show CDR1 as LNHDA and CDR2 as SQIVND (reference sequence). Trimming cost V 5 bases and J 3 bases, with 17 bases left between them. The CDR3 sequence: CASSSVTGSIYEQYF. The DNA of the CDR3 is TGTGCCAGTAGTTCAGTAACAGGGAGTATCTACGAGCAGTACTTC.

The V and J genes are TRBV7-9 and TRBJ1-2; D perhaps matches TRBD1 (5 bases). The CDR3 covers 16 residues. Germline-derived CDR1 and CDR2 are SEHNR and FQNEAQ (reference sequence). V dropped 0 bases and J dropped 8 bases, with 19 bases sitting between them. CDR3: CASSLAGGGREDGYTF. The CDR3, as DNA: TGTGCCAGCAGCTTAGCGGGGGGAGGCAGGGAGGACGGCTACACCTTC.

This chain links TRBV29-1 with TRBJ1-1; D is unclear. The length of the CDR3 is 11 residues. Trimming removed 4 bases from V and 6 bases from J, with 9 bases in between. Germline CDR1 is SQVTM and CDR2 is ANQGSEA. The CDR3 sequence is CSVVNGPEAFF. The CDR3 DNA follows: TGCAGCGTTGTCAACGGTCCTGAAGCTTTCTTT.